One and the same sample provided the 11 T cell receptor beta chains below, sequenced in a study of blood T cell repertoires in COVID-19. Only in-frame clones appear in the TCRdb table, and some are missing; sequencing was by immunoSEQ multiplex PCR. Altogether approximately 500,000 clones are present, approximately 87% being singletons, with the ten largest covering about 1.7%. The sample taken for sequencing was PBMCs or T cells enriched from blood (not recorded which). The receptors stem from a woman between 35 and 50 years old who had recovered from COVID-19.

V usage is TRBV2 and J usage is TRBJ1-6, with unresolved D. The germline V gene has CDR1 SNHLY and CDR2 FYNNEI. The CDR3 is made up of 15 amino acids. Trimming removed 7 bases from V and 11 bases from J, with 21 bases in between. The DNA for the CDR3 is TGTGCCAGCAATCGGCCGGGCCCCGGGAGAGCACCCCTCCACTTT. Translated, it gives CASNRPGPGRAPLHF.

This chain connects TRBV28 to TRBJ2-1; TRBD2 matches 12 bases. The ends lost 4 bases at V and 8 bases at J; junction bases unmatched: 6. This CDR3 is 15 amino acids long. The germline V gene has CDR1 MDHEN and CDR2 SYDVKM. The CDR3 sequence: CASSSTSGSWDEQFF. Here the CDR3 DNA reads TGTGCCAGCAGTTCGACTAGCGGGAGTTGGGATGAGCAGTTCTTC.

The chain uses TRBV7-9 and TRBJ2-4; D is possibly TRBD2 (5 bases). There are 15 residues in the CDR3. CDR1 is SEHNR, CDR2 FQNEAQ, per germline (reference sequence). V dropped 1 base and J dropped 1 base, with 8 bases sitting between them. The CDR3 here is CASSLVSGAKNIQYF. The CDR3 region has the DNA TGTGCCAGCAGCTTAGTATCGGGGGCCAAAAACATTCAGTACTTC.

A note on this clone: The same CDR3 is also encoded by other DNA sequences in this sample. The chain recombines TRBV18 with TRBJ1-1; D not certain. CDR1 and CDR2 (germline): KGHSH, LQKENI. CDR3 length: 13 amino acids. The V end lost 3 bases, the J end lost 1 base, and 6 bases lay between the germline ends. CDR3 sequence (DNA): TGTGCCAGCTCACCCCAGCGGAACACTGAAGCTTTCTTT. Protein product: CASSPQRNTEAFF.

This clone has a single count. This sequence joins TRBV5-6 and TRBJ2-2, with 10 bases identical to TRBD2. The CDR3 loop spans 17 amino acids. The ends lost 6 bases at V and 7 bases at J; junction bases unmatched: 15. The germline gives CDR1 SGHDT, CDR2 YYEEEE. As DNA, the CDR3 is TGTGCCAGCACCCCTGGGGCTAGCGGGAGTATCGACGGGGAGCTGTTTTTT. Translating it yields CASTPGASGSIDGELFF.

Only one count was recorded for this clone. This specimen includes other DNA sequences encoding the same CDR3. V and J are TRBV6-5 and TRBJ1-2; 8 positions agree with TRBD1. Unmatched junction bases numbered 10, after V lost 6 bases and J lost 4 bases. Germline CDR1 is MNHEY and CDR2 is SVGAGI. The length of the CDR3 is 15 residues. The CDR3 nucleotides are TGTGCCAGCAGCCTAGGACAGGGTGGGGGCTATGGCTACACCTTC. Amino acid sequence: CASSLGQGGGYGYTF.

The rearrangement uses TRBV4-3 and TRBJ2-3, with a weak D call TRBD2 (7 bases). CDR3 length equals 16 residues. The ends were cut back, 1 base at V and 3 bases at J, with 14 bases in the middle. Per germline, CDR1 LGHNA and CDR2 YSLEER. DNA for the CDR3: TGCGCCAGCAGCCAAGCCTTTGGGAGGGGGACAGATACGCAGTATTTT. Its protein product is CASSQAFGRGTDTQYF.

This chain links TRBV2 with TRBJ2-1; 7 nucleotides match TRBD2. CDR1 is SNHLY and CDR2 is FYNNEI in the germline V gene. V shed 7 bases and J 9 bases; nucleotides not matched to a gene: 9. The CDR3 has 13 residues. The CDR3 loop is CASNRGPGGEQFF. Written as DNA, the CDR3 is TGTGCCAGCAACCGGGGCCCGGGGGGTGAGCAGTTCTTC.

The gene calls are TRBV7-9 and TRBJ1-5; the match to TRBD1 covers 7 bases. Losses at the gene ends were 2 bases for V and 7 bases for J; bases not matched to a gene: 2. Germline V gene sequence: CDR1 SEHNR, CDR2 FQNEAQ (reference sequence). This CDR3 comprises 13 residues. CDR3 in amino acids: CASSLTGDQPQHF. CDR3 bases: TGTGCCAGCAGCTTAACAGGGGACCAGCCCCAGCATTTT.

V and J are TRBV9 and TRBJ2-7, with 7 bases identical to TRBD2. The CDR3 is 15 amino acids. CDR1 and CDR2 (germline): SGDLS, YYNGEE. V lost 0 bases to trimming and J lost 2 bases; unmatched junction nucleotides: 5. The DNA for the CDR3 is TGTGCCAGCAGCGTAGCGCTAGCGGCTACCTACGAGCAGTACTTC. It translates to CASSVALAATYEQYF.

The chain is built from TRBV19 and TRBJ1-2; D possibly corresponds to TRBD1 (5 bases). CDR1 and CDR2 (germline): LNHDA, SQIVND (reference sequence). Trimming shortened V by 4 bases and J by 4 bases, and 16 bases separated the two germline ends. The CDR3 has 15 residues. The CDR3 nucleotides are TGTGCCAGTAGTACCTCGACAGATTCGAGCTATGGCTACACCTTC. It is translated as CASSTSTDSSYGYTF.